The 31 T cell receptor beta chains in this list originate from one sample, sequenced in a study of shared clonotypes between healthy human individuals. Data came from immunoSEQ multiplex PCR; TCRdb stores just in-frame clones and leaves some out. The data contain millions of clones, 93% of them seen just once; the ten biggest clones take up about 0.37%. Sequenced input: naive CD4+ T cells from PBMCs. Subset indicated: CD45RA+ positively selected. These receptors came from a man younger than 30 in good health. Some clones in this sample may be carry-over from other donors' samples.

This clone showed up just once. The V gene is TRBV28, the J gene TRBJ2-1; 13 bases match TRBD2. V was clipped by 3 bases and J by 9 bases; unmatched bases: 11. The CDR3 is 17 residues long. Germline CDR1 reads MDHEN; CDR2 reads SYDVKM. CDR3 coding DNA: TGTGCCAGCAGTTTGTTGCAGGATGGGACTAGCGGGACTGAGCAGTTCTTC. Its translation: CASSLLQDGTSGTEQFF.

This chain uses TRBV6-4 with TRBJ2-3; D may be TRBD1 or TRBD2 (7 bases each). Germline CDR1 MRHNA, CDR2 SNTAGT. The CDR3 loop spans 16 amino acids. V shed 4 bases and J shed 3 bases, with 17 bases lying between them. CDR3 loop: CASSAFPGGGTDTQYF. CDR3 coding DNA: TGTGCCAGCAGTGCTTTTCCAGGGGGAGGGACAGATACGCAGTATTTT.

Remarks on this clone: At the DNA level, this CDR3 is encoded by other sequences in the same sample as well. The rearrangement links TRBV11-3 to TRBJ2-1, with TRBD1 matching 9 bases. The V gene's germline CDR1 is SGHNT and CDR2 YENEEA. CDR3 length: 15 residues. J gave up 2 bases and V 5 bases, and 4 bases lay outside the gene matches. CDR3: CASSLGQGTYNEQFF. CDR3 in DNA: TGTGCCAGCAGCCTCGGACAGGGGACCTACAATGAGCAGTTCTTC.

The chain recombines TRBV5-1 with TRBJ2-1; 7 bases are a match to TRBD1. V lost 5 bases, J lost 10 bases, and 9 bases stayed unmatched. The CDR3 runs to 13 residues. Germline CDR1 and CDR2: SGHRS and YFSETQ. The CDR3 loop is CASSLGGNSEQFF. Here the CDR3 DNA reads TGCGCCAGCAGTTTAGGGGGCAACAGCGAGCAGTTCTTC.

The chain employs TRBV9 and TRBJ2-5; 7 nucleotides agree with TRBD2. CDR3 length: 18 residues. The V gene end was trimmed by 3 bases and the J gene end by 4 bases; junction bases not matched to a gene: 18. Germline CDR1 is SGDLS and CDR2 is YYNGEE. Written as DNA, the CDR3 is TGTGCCAGCAGCGCCCCAAGTCCCTCTAGCGGAAGGAGAGAGACCCAGTACTTC. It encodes CASSAPSPSSGRRETQYF.

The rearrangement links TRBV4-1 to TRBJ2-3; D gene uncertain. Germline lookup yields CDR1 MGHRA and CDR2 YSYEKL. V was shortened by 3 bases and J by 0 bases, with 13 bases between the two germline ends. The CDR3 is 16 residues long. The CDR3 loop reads CASSQPFLTSTDTQYF. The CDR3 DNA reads TGCGCCAGCAGCCAGCCATTTTTGACTAGCACAGATACGCAGTATTTT.

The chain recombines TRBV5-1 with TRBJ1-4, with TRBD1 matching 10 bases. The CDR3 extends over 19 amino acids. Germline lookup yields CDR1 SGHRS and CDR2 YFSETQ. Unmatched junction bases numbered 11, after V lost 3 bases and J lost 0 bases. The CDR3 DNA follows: TGCGCCAGCAGCTCTACCGGGACAGGGGCTATTGCAACTAATGAAAAACTGTTTTTT. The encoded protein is CASSSTGTGAIATNEKLFF.

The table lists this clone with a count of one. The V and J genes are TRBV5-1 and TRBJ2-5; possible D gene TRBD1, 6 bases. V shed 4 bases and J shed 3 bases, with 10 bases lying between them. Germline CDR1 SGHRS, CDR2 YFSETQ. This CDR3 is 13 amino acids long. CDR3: CASSTDRKETQYF. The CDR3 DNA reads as TGCGCCAGCAGCACGGACAGAAAAGAGACCCAGTACTTC.

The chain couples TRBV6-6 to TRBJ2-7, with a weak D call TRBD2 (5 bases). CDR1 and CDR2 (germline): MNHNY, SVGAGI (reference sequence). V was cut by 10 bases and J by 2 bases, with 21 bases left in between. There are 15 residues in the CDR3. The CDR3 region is CATGSDFLNTYEQYF. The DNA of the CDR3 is TGTGCCACCGGTTCGGACTTCTTAAATACCTACGAGCAGTACTTC.

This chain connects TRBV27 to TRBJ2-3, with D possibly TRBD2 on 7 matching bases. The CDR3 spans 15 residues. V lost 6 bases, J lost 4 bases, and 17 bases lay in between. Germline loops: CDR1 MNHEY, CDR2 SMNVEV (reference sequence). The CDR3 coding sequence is TGTGCCAGCAGCACCCCCCAGGGGAGGGCAGATACGCAGTATTTT. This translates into CASSTPQGRADTQYF.

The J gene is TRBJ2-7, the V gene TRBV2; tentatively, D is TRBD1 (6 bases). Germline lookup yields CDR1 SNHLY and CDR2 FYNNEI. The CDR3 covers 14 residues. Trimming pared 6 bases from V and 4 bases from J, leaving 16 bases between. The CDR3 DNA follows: TGTGCCAGCAGCTACTACAGGGATCATTACGAGCAGTACTTC. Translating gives CASSYYRDHYEQYF.

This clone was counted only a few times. The chain's CDR3 is CASSTADRAYTEAFF. CDR3 nucleotides: TGTGCCAGCAGTACTGCGGACAGGGCGTACACTGAAGCTTTCTTT. The chain has TRBV28 and TRBJ1-1, with 8 bases lining up with TRBD1. The CDR3 contains 15 residues. The V gene's germline CDR1 is MDHEN and CDR2 SYDVKM. The trim removed 5 bases at V and 3 bases at J, leaving 8 bases unmatched.

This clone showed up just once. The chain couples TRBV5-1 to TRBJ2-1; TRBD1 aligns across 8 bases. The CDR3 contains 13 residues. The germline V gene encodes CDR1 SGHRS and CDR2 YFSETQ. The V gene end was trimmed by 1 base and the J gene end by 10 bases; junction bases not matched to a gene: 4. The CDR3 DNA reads TGCGCCAGCAGCTTGCAGGGGGCGGAGGAGCAGTTCTTC. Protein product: CASSLQGAEEQFF.

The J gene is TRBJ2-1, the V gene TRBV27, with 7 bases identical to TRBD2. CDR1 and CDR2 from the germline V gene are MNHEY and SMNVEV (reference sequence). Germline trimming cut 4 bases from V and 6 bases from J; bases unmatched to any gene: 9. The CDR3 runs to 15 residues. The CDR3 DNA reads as TGTGCCAGCAGTTCGGGCGGGAGCTCCCCCAATGAGCAGTTCTTC. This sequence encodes CASSSGGSSPNEQFF.

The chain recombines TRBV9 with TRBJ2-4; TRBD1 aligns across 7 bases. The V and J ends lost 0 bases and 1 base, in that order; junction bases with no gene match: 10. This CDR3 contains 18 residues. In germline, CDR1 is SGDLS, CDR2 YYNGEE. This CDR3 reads CASSVGDSRRDAKNIQYF. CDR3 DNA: TGTGCCAGCAGCGTAGGGGACAGCCGCCGGGATGCCAAAAACATTCAGTACTTC.

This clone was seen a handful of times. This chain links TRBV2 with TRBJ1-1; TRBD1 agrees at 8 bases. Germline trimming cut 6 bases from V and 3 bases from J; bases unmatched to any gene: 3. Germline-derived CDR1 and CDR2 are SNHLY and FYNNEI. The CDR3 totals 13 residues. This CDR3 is CASSEDRDTEAFF. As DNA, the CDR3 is TGTGCCAGCAGCGAGGACAGGGACACTGAAGCTTTCTTT.

CDR3 coding DNA: TGTGCCAGCAAGTCCATGGACACAGATACGCAGTATTTT. Its translation is CASKSMDTDTQYF. This chain joins TRBV27 and TRBJ2-3; D is unclear. CDR3 length equals 13 residues. Germline V CDR1 and CDR2: MNHEY, SMNVEV (reference sequence). V lost 7 bases, J lost 2 bases, and 10 bases lay in between.

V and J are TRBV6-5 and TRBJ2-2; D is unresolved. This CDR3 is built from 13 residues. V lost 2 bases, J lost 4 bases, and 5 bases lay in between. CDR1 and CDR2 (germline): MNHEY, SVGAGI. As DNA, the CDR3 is TGTGCCAGCAGTTACCGGCCCACCGGGGAGCTGTTTTTT. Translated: CASSYRPTGELFF.

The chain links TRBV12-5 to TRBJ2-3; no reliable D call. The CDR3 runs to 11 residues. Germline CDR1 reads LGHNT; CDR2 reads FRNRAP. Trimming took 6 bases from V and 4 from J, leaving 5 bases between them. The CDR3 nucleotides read TGTGCTAGTGGAATAGCAGATACGCAGTATTTT. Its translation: CASGIADTQYF. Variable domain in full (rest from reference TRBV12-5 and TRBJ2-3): DARVTQTPRHKVTEMGQEVTMRCQPILGHNTVFWYRQTMMQGLELLAYFRNRAPLDDSGMPKDRFSAEMPDATLATLKIQPSEPRDSAVYFCASGIADTQYFGPGTRLTVL.

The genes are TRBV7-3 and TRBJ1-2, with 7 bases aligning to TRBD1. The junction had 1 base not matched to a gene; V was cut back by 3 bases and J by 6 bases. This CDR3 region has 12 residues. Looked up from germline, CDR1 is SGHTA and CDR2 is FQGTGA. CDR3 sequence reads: CASSFTGDGYTF. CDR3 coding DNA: TGTGCCAGCAGCTTTACAGGGGATGGCTACACCTTC.

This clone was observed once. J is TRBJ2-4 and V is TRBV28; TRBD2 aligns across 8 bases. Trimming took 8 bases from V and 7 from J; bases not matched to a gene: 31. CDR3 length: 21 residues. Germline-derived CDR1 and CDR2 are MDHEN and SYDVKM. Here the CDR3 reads CASGYAMGSLAGPPPENIQYF. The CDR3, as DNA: TGTGCCAGCGGATATGCAATGGGGAGTCTAGCGGGCCCACCGCCTGAGAACATTCAGTACTTC.

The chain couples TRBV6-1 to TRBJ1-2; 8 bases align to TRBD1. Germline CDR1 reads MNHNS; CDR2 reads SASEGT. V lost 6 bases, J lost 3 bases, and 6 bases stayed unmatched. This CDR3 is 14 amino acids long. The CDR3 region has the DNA TGTGCCAGCAGACTGACAGGGGCGGACTATGGCTACACCTTC. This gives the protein CASRLTGADYGYTF.

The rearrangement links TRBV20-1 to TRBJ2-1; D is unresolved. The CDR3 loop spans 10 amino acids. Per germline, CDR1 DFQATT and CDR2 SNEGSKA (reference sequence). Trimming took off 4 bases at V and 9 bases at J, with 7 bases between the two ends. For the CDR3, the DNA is TGCAGTGCTAAGGCCCTTGAGCAGTTCTTC. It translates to CSAKALEQFF.

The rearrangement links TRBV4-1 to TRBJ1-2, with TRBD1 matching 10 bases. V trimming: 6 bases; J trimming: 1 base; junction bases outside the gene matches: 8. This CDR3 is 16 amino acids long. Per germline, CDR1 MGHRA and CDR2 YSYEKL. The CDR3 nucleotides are TGCGCCAGCAGACAACCGGGACAGGGGATTAACTATGGCTACACCTTC. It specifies CASRQPGQGINYGYTF.

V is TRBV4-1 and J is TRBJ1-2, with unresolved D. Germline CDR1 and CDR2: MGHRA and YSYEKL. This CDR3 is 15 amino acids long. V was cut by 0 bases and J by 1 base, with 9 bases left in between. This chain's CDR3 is CASSQDPGINYGYTF. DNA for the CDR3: TGCGCCAGCAGCCAAGATCCGGGGATTAACTATGGCTACACCTTC.

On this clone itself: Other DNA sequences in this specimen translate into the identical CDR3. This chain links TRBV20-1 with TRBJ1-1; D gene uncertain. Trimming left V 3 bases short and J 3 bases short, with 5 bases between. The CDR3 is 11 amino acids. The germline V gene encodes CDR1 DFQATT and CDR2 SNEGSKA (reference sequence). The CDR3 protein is CSARRDTEAFF. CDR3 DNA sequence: TGCAGTGCTAGGCGGGACACTGAAGCTTTCTTT.

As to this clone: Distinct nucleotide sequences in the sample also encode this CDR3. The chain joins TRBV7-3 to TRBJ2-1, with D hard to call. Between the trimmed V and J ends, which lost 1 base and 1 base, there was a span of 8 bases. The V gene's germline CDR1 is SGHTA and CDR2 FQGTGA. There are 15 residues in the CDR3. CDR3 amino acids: CASSLSPDSYNEQFF. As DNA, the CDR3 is TGTGCCAGCAGCTTAAGTCCCGATTCCTACAATGAGCAGTTCTTC.

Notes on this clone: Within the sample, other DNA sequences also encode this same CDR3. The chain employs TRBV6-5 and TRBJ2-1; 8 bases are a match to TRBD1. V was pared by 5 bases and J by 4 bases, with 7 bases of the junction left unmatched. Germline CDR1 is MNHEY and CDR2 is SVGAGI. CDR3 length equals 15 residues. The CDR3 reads CASSPGTGSYNEQFF. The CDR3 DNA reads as TGTGCCAGCAGTCCCGGGACAGGTTCTTACAATGAGCAGTTCTTC.

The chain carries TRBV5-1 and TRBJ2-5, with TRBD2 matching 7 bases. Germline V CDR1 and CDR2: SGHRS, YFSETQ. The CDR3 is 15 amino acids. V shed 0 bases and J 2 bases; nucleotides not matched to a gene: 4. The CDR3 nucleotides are TGCGCCAGCAGCTTGGCCTGGGGGGGGCAAGAGACCCAGTACTTC. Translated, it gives CASSLAWGGQETQYF.

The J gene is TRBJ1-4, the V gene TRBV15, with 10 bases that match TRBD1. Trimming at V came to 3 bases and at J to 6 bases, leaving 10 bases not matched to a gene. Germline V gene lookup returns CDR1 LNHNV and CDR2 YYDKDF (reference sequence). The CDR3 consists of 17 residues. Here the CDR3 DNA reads TGTGCCACCAGCAGGGGGGACAGGGGAAAGGGATATGAAAAACTGTTTTTT. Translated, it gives CATSRGDRGKGYEKLFF.

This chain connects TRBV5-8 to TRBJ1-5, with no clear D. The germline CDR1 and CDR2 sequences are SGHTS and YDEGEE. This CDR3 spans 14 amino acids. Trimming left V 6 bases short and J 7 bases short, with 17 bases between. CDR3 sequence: CASTHRLEGQPQHF. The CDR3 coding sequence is TGTGCCAGCACTCACCGACTTGAGGGACAGCCCCAGCATTTT.